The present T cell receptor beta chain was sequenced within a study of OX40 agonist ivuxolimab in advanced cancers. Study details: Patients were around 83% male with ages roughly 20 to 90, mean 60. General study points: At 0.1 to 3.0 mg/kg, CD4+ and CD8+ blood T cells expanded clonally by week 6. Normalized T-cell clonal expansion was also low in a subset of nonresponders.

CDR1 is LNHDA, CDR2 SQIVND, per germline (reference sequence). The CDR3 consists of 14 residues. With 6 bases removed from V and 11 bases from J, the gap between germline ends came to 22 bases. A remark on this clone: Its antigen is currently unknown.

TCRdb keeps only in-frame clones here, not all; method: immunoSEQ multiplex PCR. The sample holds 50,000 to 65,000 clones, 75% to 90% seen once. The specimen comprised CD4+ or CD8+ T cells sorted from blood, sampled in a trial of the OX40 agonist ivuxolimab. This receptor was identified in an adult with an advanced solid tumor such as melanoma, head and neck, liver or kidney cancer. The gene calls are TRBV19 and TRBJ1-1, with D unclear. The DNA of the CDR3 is TGTGCCAGTAGCGAAAAAGAACGATCTTTCGGGGCTTTCTTT. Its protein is CASSEKERSFGAFF.